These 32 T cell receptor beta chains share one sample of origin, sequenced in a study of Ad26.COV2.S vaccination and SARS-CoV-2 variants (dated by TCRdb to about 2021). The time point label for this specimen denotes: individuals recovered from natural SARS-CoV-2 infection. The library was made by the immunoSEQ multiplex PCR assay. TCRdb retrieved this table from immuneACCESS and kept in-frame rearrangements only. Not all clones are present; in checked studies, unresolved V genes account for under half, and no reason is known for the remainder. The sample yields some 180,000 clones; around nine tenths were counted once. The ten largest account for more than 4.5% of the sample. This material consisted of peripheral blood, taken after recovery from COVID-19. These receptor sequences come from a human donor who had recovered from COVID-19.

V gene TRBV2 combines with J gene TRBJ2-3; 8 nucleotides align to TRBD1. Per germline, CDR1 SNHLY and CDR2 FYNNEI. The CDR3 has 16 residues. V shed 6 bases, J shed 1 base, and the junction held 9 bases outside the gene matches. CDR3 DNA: TGTGCCAGCAGGCTTGACAGGGGTGGAGGCACAGATACGCAGTATTTT. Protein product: CASRLDRGGGTDTQYF.

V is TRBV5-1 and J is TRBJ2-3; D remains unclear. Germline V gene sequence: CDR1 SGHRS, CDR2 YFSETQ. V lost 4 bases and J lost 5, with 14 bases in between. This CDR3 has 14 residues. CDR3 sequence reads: CASSPSRFVDTQYF. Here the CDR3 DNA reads TGCGCCAGCAGCCCCTCCAGGTTCGTAGATACGCAGTATTTT. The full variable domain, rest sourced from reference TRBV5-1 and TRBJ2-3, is KAGVTQTPRYLIKTRGQQVTLSCSPISGHRSVSWYQQTPGQGLQFLFEYFSETQRNKGNFPGRFSGRQFSNSRSEMNVSTLELGDSALYLCASSPSRFVDTQYFGPGTRLTVL.

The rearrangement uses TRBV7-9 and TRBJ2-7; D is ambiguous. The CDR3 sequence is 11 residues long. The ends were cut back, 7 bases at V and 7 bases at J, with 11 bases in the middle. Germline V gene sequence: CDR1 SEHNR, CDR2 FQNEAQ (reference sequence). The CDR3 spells CASTPLGEQYF. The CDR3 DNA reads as TGTGCCAGCACCCCCCTCGGGGAGCAGTACTTC. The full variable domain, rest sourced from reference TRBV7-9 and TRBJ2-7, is DTGVSQNPRHKITKRGQNVTFRCDPISEHNRLYWYRQTLGQGPEFLTYFQNEAQLEKSRLLSDRFSAERPKGSFSTLEIQRTEQGDSAMYLCASTPLGEQYFGPGTRLTVT.

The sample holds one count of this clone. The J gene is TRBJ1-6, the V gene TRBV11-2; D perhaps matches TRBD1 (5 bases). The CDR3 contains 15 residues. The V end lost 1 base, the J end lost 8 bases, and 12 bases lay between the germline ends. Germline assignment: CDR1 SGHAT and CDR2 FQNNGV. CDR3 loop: CASSLVAGSYSPLHF. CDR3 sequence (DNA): TGTGCCAGCAGCTTAGTAGCAGGGAGCTATTCACCCCTCCACTTT.

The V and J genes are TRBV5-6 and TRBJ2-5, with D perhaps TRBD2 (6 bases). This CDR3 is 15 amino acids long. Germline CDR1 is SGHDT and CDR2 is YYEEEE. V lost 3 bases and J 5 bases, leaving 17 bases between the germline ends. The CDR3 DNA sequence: TGTGCCAGCAGCTCGGGACTTCTGCTCGGGGAGACCCAGTACTTC. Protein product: CASSSGLLLGETQYF. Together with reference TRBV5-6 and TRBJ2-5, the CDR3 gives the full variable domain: DAGVTQSPTHLIKTRGQQVTLRCSPKSGHDTVSWYQQALGQGPQFIFQYYEEEERQRGNFPDRFSGHQFPNYSSELNVNALLLGDSALYLCASSSGLLLGETQYFGPGTRLLVL.

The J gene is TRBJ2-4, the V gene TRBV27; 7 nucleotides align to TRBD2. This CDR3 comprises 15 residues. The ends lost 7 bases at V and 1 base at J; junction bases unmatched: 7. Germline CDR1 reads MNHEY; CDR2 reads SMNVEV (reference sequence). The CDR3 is CASNPLGRAKNIQYF. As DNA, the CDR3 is TGTGCCAGCAACCCTCTCGGGAGGGCCAAAAACATTCAGTACTTC.

CDR3 nucleotides: TGTGCCAGCAGCCAACCCGGGGGAGCCCGTGAGCAGTTCTTC. Its translation: CASSQPGGAREQFF. This rearrangement joins TRBV3-1 (or the pseudogene TRBV3-2) to TRBJ2-1, with D possibly TRBD2 on 6 matching bases. The CDR3 covers 14 residues. Looked up from germline, CDR1 is LGHDT and CDR2 is YNNKEL (reference sequence). Trimming stripped 2 bases from V and 9 bases from J, with 14 bases between.

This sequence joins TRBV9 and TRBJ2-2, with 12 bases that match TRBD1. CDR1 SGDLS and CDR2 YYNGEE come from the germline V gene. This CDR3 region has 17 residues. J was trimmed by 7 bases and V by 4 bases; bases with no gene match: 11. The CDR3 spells CASSPQPGQGAIGELFF. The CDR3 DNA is TGTGCCAGCAGCCCACAGCCGGGACAGGGGGCTATCGGGGAGCTGTTTTTT. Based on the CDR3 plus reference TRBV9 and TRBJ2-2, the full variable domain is DSGVTQTPKHLITATGQRVTLRCSPRSGDLSVYWYQQSLDQGLQFLIQYYNGEERAKGNILERFSAQQFPDLHSELNLSSLELGDSALYFCASSPQPGQGAIGELFFGEGSRLTVL.

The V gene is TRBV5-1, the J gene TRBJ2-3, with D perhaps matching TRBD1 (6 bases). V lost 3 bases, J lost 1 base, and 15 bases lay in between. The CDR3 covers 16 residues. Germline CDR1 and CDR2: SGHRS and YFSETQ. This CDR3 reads CASSWLQGRGTDTQYF. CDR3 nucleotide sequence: TGCGCCAGCAGCTGGTTACAGGGTCGGGGCACAGATACGCAGTATTTT.

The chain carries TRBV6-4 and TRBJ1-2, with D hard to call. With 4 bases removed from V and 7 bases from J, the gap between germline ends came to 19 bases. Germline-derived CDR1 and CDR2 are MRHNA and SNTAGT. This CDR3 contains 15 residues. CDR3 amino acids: CASSAEMVPSFGYTF. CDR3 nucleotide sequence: TGTGCCAGCAGTGCCGAGATGGTCCCCAGCTTTGGCTACACCTTC.

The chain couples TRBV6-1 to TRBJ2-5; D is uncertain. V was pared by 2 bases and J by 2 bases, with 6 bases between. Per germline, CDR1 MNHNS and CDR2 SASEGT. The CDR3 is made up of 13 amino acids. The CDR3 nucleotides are TGTGCCAGCAGTGAACGCTTGCAAGAGACCCAGTACTTC. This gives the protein CASSERLQETQYF.

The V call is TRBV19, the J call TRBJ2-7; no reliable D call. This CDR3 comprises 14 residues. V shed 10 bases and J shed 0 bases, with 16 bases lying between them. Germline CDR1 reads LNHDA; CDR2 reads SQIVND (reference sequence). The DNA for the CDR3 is TGTGCCACCAGTACTTCTTGGGGCTCCTACGAGCAGTACTTC. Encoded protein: CATSTSWGSYEQYF.

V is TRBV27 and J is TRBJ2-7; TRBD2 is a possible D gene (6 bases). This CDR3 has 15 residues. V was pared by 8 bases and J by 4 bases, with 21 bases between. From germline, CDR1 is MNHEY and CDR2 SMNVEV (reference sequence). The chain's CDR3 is CASRGGAGSIYEQYF. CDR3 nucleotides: TGTGCCAGCCGGGGCGGGGCGGGGAGTATTTACGAGCAGTACTTC.

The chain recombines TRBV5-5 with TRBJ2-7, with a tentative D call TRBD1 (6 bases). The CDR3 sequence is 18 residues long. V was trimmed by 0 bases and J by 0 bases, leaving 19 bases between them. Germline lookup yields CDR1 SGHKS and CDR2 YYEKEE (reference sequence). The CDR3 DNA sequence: TGTGCCAGCAGCTTGGTAGGGGGTATTAGCTTAAGCTCCTACGAGCAGTACTTC. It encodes CASSLVGGISLSSYEQYF.

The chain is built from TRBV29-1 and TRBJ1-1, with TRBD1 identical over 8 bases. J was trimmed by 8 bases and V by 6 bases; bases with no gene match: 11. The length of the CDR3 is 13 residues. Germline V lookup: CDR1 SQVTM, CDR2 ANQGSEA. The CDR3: CSVPDTGGREAFF. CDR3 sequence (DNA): TGCAGCGTGCCTGACACAGGGGGGAGAGAAGCTTTCTTT.

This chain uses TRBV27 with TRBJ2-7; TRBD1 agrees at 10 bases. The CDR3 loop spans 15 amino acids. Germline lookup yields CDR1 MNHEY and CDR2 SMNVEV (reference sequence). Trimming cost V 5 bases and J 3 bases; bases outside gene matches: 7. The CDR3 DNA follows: TGTGCCAGCAGTCCCCGACAGGGGGCTCTCTACGAGCAGTACTTC. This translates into CASSPRQGALYEQYF.

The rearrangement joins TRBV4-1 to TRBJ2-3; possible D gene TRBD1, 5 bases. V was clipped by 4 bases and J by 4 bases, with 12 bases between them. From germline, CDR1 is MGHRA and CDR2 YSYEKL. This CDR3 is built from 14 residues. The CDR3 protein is CASSPDRGADTQYF. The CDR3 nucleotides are TGCGCCAGCAGCCCCGACAGAGGAGCAGATACGCAGTATTTT.

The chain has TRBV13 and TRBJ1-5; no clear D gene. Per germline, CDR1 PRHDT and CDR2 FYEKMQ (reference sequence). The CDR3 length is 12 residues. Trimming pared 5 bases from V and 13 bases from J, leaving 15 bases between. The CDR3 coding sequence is TGTGCCAGCAGCCTCCGCGGTGACACTCAGCATTTT. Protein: CASSLRGDTQHF.

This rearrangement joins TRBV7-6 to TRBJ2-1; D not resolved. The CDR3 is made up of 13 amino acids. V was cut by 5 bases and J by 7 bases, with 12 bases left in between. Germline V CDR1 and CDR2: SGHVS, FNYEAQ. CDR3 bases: TGTGCCAGCAGCCCCCGATTTTTAAATGAGCAGTTCTTC. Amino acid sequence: CASSPRFLNEQFF.

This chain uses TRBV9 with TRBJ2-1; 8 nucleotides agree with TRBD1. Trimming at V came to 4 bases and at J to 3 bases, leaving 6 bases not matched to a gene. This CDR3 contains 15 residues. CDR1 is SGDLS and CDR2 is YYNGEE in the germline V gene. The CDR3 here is CASSTGQGNYNEQFF. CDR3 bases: TGTGCCAGCAGCACCGGACAGGGTAACTACAATGAGCAGTTCTTC.

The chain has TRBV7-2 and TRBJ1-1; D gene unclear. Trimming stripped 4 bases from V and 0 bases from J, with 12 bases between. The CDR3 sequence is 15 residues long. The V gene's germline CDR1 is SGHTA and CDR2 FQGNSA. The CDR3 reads CASSSQSPMNTEAFF. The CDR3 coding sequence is TGTGCCAGCAGCTCACAGAGCCCCATGAACACTGAAGCTTTCTTT.

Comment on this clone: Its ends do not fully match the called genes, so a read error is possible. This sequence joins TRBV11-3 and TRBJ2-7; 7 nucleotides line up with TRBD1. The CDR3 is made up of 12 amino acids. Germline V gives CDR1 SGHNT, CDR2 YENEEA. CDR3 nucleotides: TGTGCCAGCAGCTTAGATTGGCGACAGGGAGACTTC. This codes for CASSLDWRQGDF.

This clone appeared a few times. CDR3 sequence: CASSLRETQYF. The CDR3 nucleotides are TGTGCCAGCAGTTTGAGAGAGACCCAGTACTTC. The chain uses TRBV28 and TRBJ2-5; D call uncertain. Trimming left V 3 bases short and J 4 bases short, with 3 bases between. This CDR3 comprises 11 residues. The V gene's germline CDR1 is MDHEN and CDR2 SYDVKM.

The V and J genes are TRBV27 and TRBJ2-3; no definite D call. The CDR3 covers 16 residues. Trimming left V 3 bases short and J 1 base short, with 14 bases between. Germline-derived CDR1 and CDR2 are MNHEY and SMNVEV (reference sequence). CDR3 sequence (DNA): TGTGCCAGCAGTTTTATCTCTTTTGACGGCACAGATACGCAGTATTTT. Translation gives CASSFISFDGTDTQYF.

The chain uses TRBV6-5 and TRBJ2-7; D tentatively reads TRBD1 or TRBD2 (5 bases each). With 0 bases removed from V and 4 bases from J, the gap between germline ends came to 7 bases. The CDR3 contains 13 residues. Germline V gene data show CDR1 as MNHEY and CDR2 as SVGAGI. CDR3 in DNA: TGTGCCAGCAGTTACTCGGGACCTTACGAGCAGTACTTC. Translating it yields CASSYSGPYEQYF.

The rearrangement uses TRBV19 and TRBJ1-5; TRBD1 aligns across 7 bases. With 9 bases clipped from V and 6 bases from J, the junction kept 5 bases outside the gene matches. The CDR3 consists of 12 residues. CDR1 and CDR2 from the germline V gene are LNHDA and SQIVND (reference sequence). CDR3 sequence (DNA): TGTGCCAGCAGACAGGGTTTTCAGCCCCAGCATTTT. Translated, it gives CASRQGFQPQHF.

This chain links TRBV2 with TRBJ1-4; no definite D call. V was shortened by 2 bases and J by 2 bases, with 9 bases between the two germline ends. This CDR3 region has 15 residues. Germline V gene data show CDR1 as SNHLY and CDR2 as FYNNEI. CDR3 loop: CASSEQHRTNEKLFF. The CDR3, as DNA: TGTGCCAGCAGTGAACAACACCGCACTAATGAAAAACTGTTTTTT.

CDR3 region: CSVAAGTNYGYTF. CDR3 coding DNA: TGCAGCGTTGCGGCAGGGACGAACTATGGCTACACCTTC. V usage is TRBV29-1 and J usage is TRBJ1-2, with a tentative D call TRBD1 (5 bases). In germline, CDR1 is SQVTM, CDR2 ANQGSEA. Trimming left V 4 bases short and J 2 bases short, with 11 bases between. The CDR3 covers 13 residues.

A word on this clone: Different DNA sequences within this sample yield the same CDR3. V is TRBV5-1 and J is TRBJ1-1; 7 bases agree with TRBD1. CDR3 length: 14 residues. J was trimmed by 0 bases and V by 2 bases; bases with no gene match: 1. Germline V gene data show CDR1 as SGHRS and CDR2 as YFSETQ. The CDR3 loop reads CASSFRGMNTEAFF. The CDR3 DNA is TGCGCCAGCAGCTTCAGGGGGATGAACACTGAAGCTTTCTTT.

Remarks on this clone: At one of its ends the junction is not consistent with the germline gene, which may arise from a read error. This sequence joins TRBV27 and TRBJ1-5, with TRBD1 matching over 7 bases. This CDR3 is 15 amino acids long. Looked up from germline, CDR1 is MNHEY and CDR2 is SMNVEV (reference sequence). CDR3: CASSLERGGKQPQHF. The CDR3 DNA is TGTGCCAGCAGTTTAGAGAGAGGGGGCAAGCAGCCCCAGCATTTT.

The CDR3 is CASSIDLAYTQYF. DNA for the CDR3: TGTGCCAGTAGTATAGATCTAGCATATACGCAGTATTTT. The V gene is TRBV19, the J gene TRBJ2-3; maybe TRBD2 (5 bases). The germline V gene encodes CDR1 LNHDA and CDR2 SQIVND (reference sequence). This CDR3 has 13 amino acids. The V gene lost 0 bases and the J gene lost 7 bases, with 8 bases spanning the gap.

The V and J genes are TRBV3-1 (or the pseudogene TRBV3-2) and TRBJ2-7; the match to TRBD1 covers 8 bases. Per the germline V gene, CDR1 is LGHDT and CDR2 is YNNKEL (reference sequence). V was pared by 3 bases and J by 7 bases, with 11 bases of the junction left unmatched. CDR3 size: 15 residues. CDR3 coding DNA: TGTGCCAGCAGCCAGTCGCCCGGGACAGGAGGGGAGCAGTACTTC. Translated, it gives CASSQSPGTGGEQYF.